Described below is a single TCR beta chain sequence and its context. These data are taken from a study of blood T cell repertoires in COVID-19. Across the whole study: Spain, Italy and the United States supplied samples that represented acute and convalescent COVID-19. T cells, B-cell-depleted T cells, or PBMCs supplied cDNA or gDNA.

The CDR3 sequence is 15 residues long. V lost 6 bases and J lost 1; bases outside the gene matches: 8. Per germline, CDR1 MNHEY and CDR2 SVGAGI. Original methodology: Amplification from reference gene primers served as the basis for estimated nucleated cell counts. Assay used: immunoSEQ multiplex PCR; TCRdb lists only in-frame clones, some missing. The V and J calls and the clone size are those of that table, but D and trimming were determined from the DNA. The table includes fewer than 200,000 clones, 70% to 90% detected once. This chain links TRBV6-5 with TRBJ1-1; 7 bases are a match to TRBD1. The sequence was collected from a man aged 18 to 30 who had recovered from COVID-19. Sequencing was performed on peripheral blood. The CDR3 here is CASSGSWTGNTEAFF. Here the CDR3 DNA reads TGTGCCAGCAGCGGCAGCTGGACAGGGAACACTGAAGCTTTCTTT.